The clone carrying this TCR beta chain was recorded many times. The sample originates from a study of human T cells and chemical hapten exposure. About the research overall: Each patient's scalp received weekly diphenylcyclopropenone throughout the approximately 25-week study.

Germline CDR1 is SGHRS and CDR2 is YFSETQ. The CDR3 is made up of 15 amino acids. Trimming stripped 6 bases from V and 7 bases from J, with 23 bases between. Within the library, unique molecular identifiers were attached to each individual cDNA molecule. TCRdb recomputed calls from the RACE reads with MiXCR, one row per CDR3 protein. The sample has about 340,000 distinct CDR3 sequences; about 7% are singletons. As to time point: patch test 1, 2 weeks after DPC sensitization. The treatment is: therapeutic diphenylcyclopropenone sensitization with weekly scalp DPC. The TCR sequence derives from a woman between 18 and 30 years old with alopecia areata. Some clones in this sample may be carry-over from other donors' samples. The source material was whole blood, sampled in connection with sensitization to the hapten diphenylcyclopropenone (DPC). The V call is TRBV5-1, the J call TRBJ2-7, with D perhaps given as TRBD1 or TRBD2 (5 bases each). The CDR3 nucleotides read TGCGCCAGCACCCCGTTAGGACTGGATAAGGGGGAGCAGTACTTC. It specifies CASTPLGLDKGEQYF.